This TCR beta chain was sequenced for a study of spatial heterogeneity in lung cancer. Study-wide context: More beta-chain than alpha-chain sequences were consistently detected.

Time point reported: sample taken at primary tumor resection. Whole RNA was taken from tumor, nontumor lung or frozen PBMC; it was then sequenced unsorted. Samples were obtained from around 73 donors, all untreated early-stage non-small cell lung cancer patients. V was trimmed by 3 bases and J by 4 bases, leaving 8 bases between them. The length of the CDR3 is 12 residues. From germline, CDR1 is SQVTM and CDR2 ANQGSEA. Every individual TCR cDNA molecule carried its own unique molecular identifier, which allowed correction of PCR and sequencing errors. MiXCR, run by TCRdb on the 5' RACE reads, gives a single entry per CDR3 protein. The table has tens of thousands of distinct CDR3 sequences, approximately 5.5% seen once. This clonotype was seen more than once but under ten times.

This receptor was taken from a male donor with early-stage non-small cell lung cancer. J is TRBJ2-3 and V is TRBV29-1; D unresolved. The material sequenced was PBMCs, taken at surgery. The CDR3 coding sequence is TGCAGCGTTGATAGTGGAGCAGATACGCAGTATTTT. The encoded protein is CSVDSGADTQYF.